One T cell receptor (beta chain) is described in this entry. The target antigen is unknown. The sample comes from a study of identical twins. The donor group consisted entirely of healthy Caucasians. The cDNA had a unique molecular identifier and a template-switch universal primer site. One entry per CDR3 protein results from TCRdb running MiXCR on the 5' RACE reads. The sample includes around 1.7 million distinct CDR3 sequences, 25% to 35% of them seen just once. Trimming cost V 3 bases and J 6 bases, with 14 bases left between them. Germline V gives CDR1 PRHDT, CDR2 FYEKMQ (reference sequence). The CDR3 spans 14 residues. Study-wide results and caveats: For monozygotic twins, models underestimated out-of-frame TCR alpha sharing.

The receptor comes from a newborn girl in good health. The chain carries TRBV13 and TRBJ1-1, with D maybe TRBD1 (6 bases). Material for sequencing was cord blood. The CDR3 nucleotides are TGTGCCAGCAGCTTCGCCACAGGGACTTCTGAAGCTTTCTTT. Translated: CASSFATGTSEAFF.